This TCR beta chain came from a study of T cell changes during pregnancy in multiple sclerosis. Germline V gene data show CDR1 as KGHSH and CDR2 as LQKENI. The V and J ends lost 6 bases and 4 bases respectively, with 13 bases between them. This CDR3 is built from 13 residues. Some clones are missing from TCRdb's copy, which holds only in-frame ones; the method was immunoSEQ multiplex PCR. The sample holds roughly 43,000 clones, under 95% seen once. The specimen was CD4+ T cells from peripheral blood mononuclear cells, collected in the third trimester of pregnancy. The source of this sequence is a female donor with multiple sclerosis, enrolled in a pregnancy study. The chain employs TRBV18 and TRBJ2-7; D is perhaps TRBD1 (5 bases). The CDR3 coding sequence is TGTGCCAGCTCTAGGGGTACGGAGTACGAGCAGTACTTC. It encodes CASSRGTEYEQYF.